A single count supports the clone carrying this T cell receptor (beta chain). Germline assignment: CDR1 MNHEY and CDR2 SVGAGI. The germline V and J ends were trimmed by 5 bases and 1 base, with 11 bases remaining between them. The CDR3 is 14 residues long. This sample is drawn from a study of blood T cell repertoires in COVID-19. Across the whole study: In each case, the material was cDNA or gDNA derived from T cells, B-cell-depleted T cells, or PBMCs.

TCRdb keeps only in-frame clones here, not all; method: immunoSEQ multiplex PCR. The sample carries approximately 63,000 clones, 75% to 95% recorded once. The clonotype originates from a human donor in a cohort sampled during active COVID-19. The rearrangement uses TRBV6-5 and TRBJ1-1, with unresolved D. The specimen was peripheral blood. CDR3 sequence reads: CASSPERGNTEAFF. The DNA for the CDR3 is TGTGCCAGCAGTCCCGAACGGGGGAACACTGAAGCTTTCTTT.